This TCR beta chain was captured in a study of regulatory T cells in long-lasting Graves disease. Time point indicated: newly diagnosed GD, antithyroid drugs for less than 3 months. There was RNA extracted from PBMCs, and the TCR library was made from it. One endocrinology department in Xi'an, China, was where patients came from. As collected, the peripheral blood samples measured 7.5 to 9 milliliters each and went into EDTA tubes. This clonotype was counted many times. Arm-PCR of CDR3 regions and iRepertoire HTBI primers were used to build TCR beta libraries. Via MiXCR, TCRdb re-called the multiplex PCR reads, giving one row per CDR3 protein. This sample yields about 610,000 distinct CDR3 sequences, of which approximately 16% are seen a single time; approximately 12% belongs to the top ten. This CDR3 has 14 residues. V lost 3 bases to trimming and J lost 3 bases, with 12 bases between them. The same data also contributed to another study, on T cells in Graves' hyperthyroidism and ophthalmopathy. That report adds: Among clonotypes expanded in thyroid above 0.001, most were also found in blood.

This sequence was found in a man in his late teens or twenties with Graves disease. The chain uses TRBV12-3 or TRBV12-4 and TRBJ2-7; D not resolved. The input for sequencing was peripheral blood mononuclear cells (PBMCs), taken at new diagnosis, from a patient treated with antithyroid drugs. The DNA for the CDR3 is TGTGCCAGCAGTTTGGGAAACCCAGACTACGAGCAGTACTTC. This gives the protein CASSLGNPDYEQYF.